Following are 15 T cell receptor beta chains from one sample sequenced in a study of blood T cell repertoires in COVID-19. Assay used: immunoSEQ multiplex PCR; TCRdb lists only in-frame clones, some missing. Of about 170,000 clones listed, around 85% are singletons. The material sequenced was peripheral blood. The source of these receptors is a man older than 75 with COVID-19, enrolled during active disease.

In this sample, this clone turned up once. CDR3 residues: CASSSDTNTEAFF. The CDR3 DNA reads as TGTGCCAGCAGCTCAGACACGAACACTGAAGCTTTCTTT. The V call is TRBV7-6, the J call TRBJ1-1; D gene ambiguous. V was cut by 4 bases and J by 1 base, with 7 bases left in between. The CDR3 sequence is 13 residues long. Per the germline V gene, CDR1 is SGHVS and CDR2 is FNYEAQ.

This chain links TRBV29-1 with TRBJ2-2; 9 positions match TRBD1. Germline V CDR1 and CDR2: SQVTM, ANQGSEA. J gave up 5 bases and V 8 bases, and 9 bases lay outside the gene matches. This CDR3 is built from 14 residues. The CDR3 bases are TGCAGCTTCTCCGGGACAGGGAAAACCGGGGAGCTGTTTTTT. It translates to CSFSGTGKTGELFF.

The rearrangement uses TRBV9 and TRBJ1-2; D call uncertain. Germline CDR1 SGDLS, CDR2 YYNGEE. V lost 4 bases and J lost 8, with 21 bases in between. The CDR3 has 15 residues. The chain's CDR3 is CASSLMQTPREGYTF. The CDR3 nucleotides are TGTGCCAGCAGCCTAATGCAGACTCCCCGGGAGGGCTACACCTTC.

The chain employs TRBV5-1 and TRBJ1-5; TRBD1 aligns across 11 bases. J was trimmed by 5 bases and V by 4 bases; bases with no gene match: 2. Germline loops: CDR1 SGHRS, CDR2 YFSETQ. The CDR3 runs to 14 residues. The CDR3 here is CASSLGQGDQPQHF. In nucleotides, the CDR3 is TGCGCCAGCAGCCTGGGACAGGGGGATCAGCCCCAGCATTTT.

The V and J genes are TRBV11-2 and TRBJ1-3, with 8 bases aligning to TRBD1. The CDR3 covers 15 residues. After removal of 2 bases from V and 6 bases from J, the junction contained 6 bases not matched to a gene. Germline V gives CDR1 SGHAT, CDR2 FQNNGV. The CDR3 DNA reads as TGTGCCAGCAGCTTACGTTCGACAGGGGAAAACACCATATATTTT. As protein: CASSLRSTGENTIYF.

The chain is built from TRBV6-5 and TRBJ1-1; D perhaps matches TRBD1 (6 bases). Germline V CDR1 and CDR2: MNHEY, SVGAGI. The CDR3 runs to 15 residues. V shed 6 bases and J shed 0 bases, with 14 bases lying between them. In nucleotides, the CDR3 is TGTGCCAGCAGCCAAGGGGGAACCCTGAACACTGAAGCTTTCTTT. Protein: CASSQGGTLNTEAFF.

The chain links TRBV6-5 to TRBJ1-6; the D is unclear. Germline assignment: CDR1 MNHEY and CDR2 SVGAGI. The CDR3 sequence is 13 residues long. With 4 bases removed from V and 11 bases from J, the gap between germline ends came to 12 bases. The CDR3 coding sequence is TGTGCCAGCAGTTTTGACCCGGAGGCACCCCTCCACTTT. Translated, it gives CASSFDPEAPLHF.

This clone was recorded a few times. The sample has other DNA sequences that encode this CDR3 too. The chain combines TRBV19 with TRBJ2-2; 8 bases match TRBD2. This CDR3 has 15 amino acids. Trimming took 6 bases from V and 0 from J; bases not matched to a gene: 3. Germline V gene lookup returns CDR1 LNHDA and CDR2 SQIVND (reference sequence). Here the CDR3 DNA reads TGTGCCAGTAGGACGGGGGGGCCGAACACCGGGGAGCTGTTTTTT. Encoded protein: CASRTGGPNTGELFF.

The chain couples TRBV5-1 to TRBJ2-7; 13 bases match TRBD2. Losses at the gene ends were 3 bases for V and 6 bases for J; bases not matched to a gene: 3. This CDR3 region has 14 residues. The germline CDR1 and CDR2 sequences are SGHRS and YFSETQ. This CDR3 reads CASSYGLAGAEQYF. Written as DNA, the CDR3 is TGCGCCAGCAGCTACGGACTAGCGGGGGCCGAGCAGTACTTC.

This rearrangement joins TRBV12-5 to TRBJ1-3; no clear D. The CDR3 totals 13 residues. Trimming took off 5 bases at V and 9 bases at J, with 14 bases between the two ends. Looked up from germline, CDR1 is LGHNT and CDR2 is FRNRAP. CDR3 DNA: TGTGCTAGTGGTCTCGACGGGTTTGGCACCATATATTTT. Its protein is CASGLDGFGTIYF.

This sequence joins TRBV19 and TRBJ1-1, with 8 positions matching TRBD1. The V segment lost 5 bases and the J segment 1 base; nucleotides outside the gene matches: 9. The germline CDR1 and CDR2 sequences are LNHDA and SQIVND (reference sequence). The CDR3 contains 16 residues. The CDR3 here is CASSPTGALRNTEAFF. The CDR3 DNA reads TGTGCCAGTAGTCCGACAGGGGCCCTCAGGAACACTGAAGCTTTCTTT.

The V gene is TRBV3-1 (or the pseudogene TRBV3-2), the J gene TRBJ1-1; TRBD1 might be the D (5 bases). The CDR3 extends over 17 amino acids. Trimming cost V 1 base and J 3 bases, with 18 bases left between them. The V gene's germline CDR1 is LGHDT and CDR2 YNNKEL (reference sequence). The DNA for the CDR3 is TGTGCCAGCAGCCAAGTTGGTCTCCCAGGGTCGGACACTGAAGCTTTCTTT. It yields the protein CASSQVGLPGSDTEAFF.

This clone has only one observation. The rearrangement joins TRBV2 to TRBJ2-2; tentative D call: TRBD1 (6 bases). Trimming shortened V by 8 bases and J by 3 bases, and 13 bases separated the two germline ends. This CDR3 has 14 amino acids. Germline V lookup: CDR1 SNHLY, CDR2 FYNNEI. This CDR3 reads CASRGQGYTGELFF. The DNA for the CDR3 is TGTGCCAGCCGGGGCCAGGGGTACACCGGGGAGCTGTTTTTT.

The J gene is TRBJ1-5, the V gene TRBV3-1 (or the pseudogene TRBV3-2); D uncertain. This CDR3 comprises 14 residues. V was shortened by 5 bases and J by 7 bases, with 15 bases between the two germline ends. Per germline, CDR1 LGHDT and CDR2 YNNKEL (reference sequence). CDR3: CASSLRSSGQPQHF. CDR3 bases: TGTGCCAGCAGCTTAAGGTCTTCGGGACAGCCCCAGCATTTT.

This chain uses TRBV5-1 with TRBJ1-1; D unclear. The CDR3 is made up of 14 amino acids. The germline CDR1 and CDR2 sequences are SGHRS and YFSETQ. Between the trimmed V and J ends, which lost 5 bases and 0 bases, there was a span of 11 bases. CDR3 in DNA: TGCGCCAGCAGGGAGGGAGAAGTGAACACTGAAGCTTTCTTT. The encoded protein is CASREGEVNTEAFF.